This TCR beta chain was identified during a study of response to subunit inactivated influenza vaccine. Whole-study findings and limits: It was the authors' suggestion that each seasonal influenza vaccination recruits few new T cells.

TCRdb processed the RT-PCR reads anew with MiXCR; each CDR3 protein has one entry. Here the sample spans 530,000 or so distinct CDR3 sequences, 12% to 15% being singletons. Germline V gene sequence: CDR1 SGHRS, CDR2 YFSETQ. The length of the CDR3 is 15 residues. V lost 2 bases and J 0 bases, leaving 11 bases between the germline ends. Comments on this clonotype: Its antigen is unidentified.

This specimen consisted of PBMCs from blood, obtained less than 13 days after vaccination. The V and J genes are TRBV5-1 and TRBJ1-1; D is perhaps TRBD1 (6 bases). This TCR was recovered from a man aged 50 or older who received an inactivated influenza vaccine. In DNA form, the CDR3 reads TGCGCCAGCAGCTTCAACAGGGCCCTGAACACTGAAGCTTTCTTT. Translation: CASSFNRALNTEAFF.